This TCR beta chain is from a study of T-cell memory formation after mild COVID-19. The overall study: Clustering of TCRs was largely donor specific.

Study-level results: The main location of contracting CD4+ clones was CM and EM, and that of contracting CD8+ clones was EMRA. There was a balanced CD4/CD8 profile in clones contracting day 15 to 85, and later expanders leaned CD4+.

About this clonotype: Its antigen is undetermined.

It was 5'RACE with constant-segment primers that produced the TCR alpha and TCR beta cDNA libraries, which carried sample barcodes and UMIs. MiXCR was run by TCRdb on the 5' RACE reads, yielding one entry per CDR3 protein. The sample records about 610,000 distinct CDR3 sequences, 15% to 20% being singletons. The sample was PBMCs or a T cell subset sorted from them (not recorded which). The TCR comes from an adult woman who had mild COVID-19 (a few samples of this study predate the infection). Cell type and time point are not known.

This CDR3 reads CASSSDRVYEKLFF. For the CDR3, the DNA is TGTGCCAGCAGCTCGGACAGGGTATACGAAAAACTGTTTTTT. The J gene is TRBJ1-4, the V gene TRBV7-8; the match to TRBD1 covers 8 bases. J lost 8 bases, V lost 4 bases, and 6 bases had no gene match. The germline CDR1 and CDR2 sequences are SGHVS and FQNEAQ. This CDR3 is built from 14 residues.